The rows below give T cell receptor beta chains drawn from one sample of a study of OX40 agonist ivuxolimab in advanced cancers. Some clones are missing from TCRdb's copy, which holds only in-frame ones; the method was immunoSEQ multiplex PCR. The sample yields 50,000 or so clones, 65% to 85% seen once. Specimen: CD4+ or CD8+ T cells sorted from blood, collected in a trial of the OX40 agonist ivuxolimab. The receptors originated from an adult with an advanced solid tumor such as melanoma, head and neck, liver or kidney cancer. The conserved cysteine and the conserved F or W are not part of the CDR3 here. The order of the fields is J gene, V gene, CDR3 protein.

TRBJ1-3 TRBV5-1 ASSPNRGGNTIY
. TRBV28 ASSFPDGRAYEQY
TRBJ1-1 TRBV2 ASSRLRDTEAF
TRBJ2-1 TRBV12-5 ASSLLAGGYNEQF
TRBJ1-2 TRBV28 AGGTALGYT
TRBJ1-3 TRBV7-6 ASSPRTGVGSGNTIY
TRBJ2-5 TRBV5-1 ASSLVPPASFGAQETQY
TRBJ1-2 TRBV10-3 AISFSRDRVYGYT
TRBJ1-1 TRBV4-2 ASSNRGAAF
TRBJ1-4 TRBV6-6 ASSIGQGGKLF
TRBJ1-4 TRBV11-2 ASRFTGQGSQKLF
TRBJ2-1 TRBV5-1 ASSFNSNNEQF
TRBJ2-7 TRBV5-1 ASSGGTGSSYEQY
TRBJ1-5 TRBV6-1 ASSESRRQPQH
TRBJ1-2 TRBV30 AWSLGDYGYT
TRBJ2-7 TRBV6-1 ASRRGGGGEQY
TRBJ1-3 TRBV5-6 ASSFLVAAGNTIY
TRBJ1-1 TRBV10-2 ASRSGTAGTEAF
TRBJ2-2 TRBV27 ASSSFRSGAGELF
TRBJ1-1 TRBV10-3 AISGDSPEAF
TRBJ1-2 TRBV5-1 ASSLGQGHPSDGYT
TRBJ2-3 TRBV5-1 ASSSGTSGNTDTQY
TRBJ2-1 TRBV6-1 ASSESVTYNEQF
TRBJ2-1 TRBV11-2 ASSLEWGIRRF
TRBJ2-2 TRBV5-3 ARSLAGGLYTGELF
TRBJ1-1 TRBV5-1 ASSLGSLNTEAF
TRBJ2-5 TRBV5-1 ASSVTGKETQY
TRBJ1-1 TRBV5-1 ASSLTGTVNTEAF
TRBJ1-6 TRBV6-6 ASSYSDRGTSPLH
TRBJ1-5 TRBV30 AWSSGTAINQPQH
TRBJ2-4 TRBV27 ASSSYGTSVEWGKNIQY
TRBJ2-7 TRBV6-5 ASSYPGGRGEQY
TRBJ2-2 TRBV30 AWSRTGELF
TRBJ2-1 TRBV14 ASSQDLGRVEQF
TRBJ2-3 TRBV5-8 ASSRHLAGAQTDTQY
TRBJ2-3 TRBV7-3 ASSPRGTDTQY
TRBJ2-2 TRBV29-1 SVRGWGAGELF
TRBJ1-3 TRBV18 ASSPQLGENTIY
TRBJ2-5 TRBV9 ASSVATSGRRRQETQY
TRBJ2-1 TRBV25-1 ASSAAGTNNEQF
TRBJ2-2 TRBV5-1 ASRLSVTSGELF
TRBJ2-7 TRBV7-9 ASSLADRDYEQY
TRBJ2-5 TRBV5-1 ASSPAGRQETQY
TRBJ2-2 TRBV5-4 ASSLGGGGELF
TRBJ1-1 TRBV18 ASHRMNTEAF
TRBJ2-4 TRBV7-9 ASSLVGLAGPLAKNIQY
TRBJ1-6 TRBV6-1 ASSAIGTGYNSPLH
TRBJ2-5 TRBV6-1 ASSESMGLSETQY
TRBJ2-7 TRBV11-3 ASSKRGAEQY
TRBJ2-3 TRBV11-2 ASSLEAGVSSQY
TRBJ2-2 TRBV2 ASSEVGPEIGGELF
TRBJ2-2 TRBV5-5 ASSLVSGRNTGELF
TRBJ2-3 TRBV11-2 ASSPGLAGARLDTQY
TRBJ2-2 TRBV7-6 ASSPTGFDRRELF
TRBJ2-7 TRBV20-1 SAVSVYEQY
TRBJ2-3 TRBV5-1 ASSSQATSSTDTQY
TRBJ2-1 TRBV28 ASSGIYSIPYNEQF
TRBJ2-7 TRBV6-5 ASSTFAEEEQY